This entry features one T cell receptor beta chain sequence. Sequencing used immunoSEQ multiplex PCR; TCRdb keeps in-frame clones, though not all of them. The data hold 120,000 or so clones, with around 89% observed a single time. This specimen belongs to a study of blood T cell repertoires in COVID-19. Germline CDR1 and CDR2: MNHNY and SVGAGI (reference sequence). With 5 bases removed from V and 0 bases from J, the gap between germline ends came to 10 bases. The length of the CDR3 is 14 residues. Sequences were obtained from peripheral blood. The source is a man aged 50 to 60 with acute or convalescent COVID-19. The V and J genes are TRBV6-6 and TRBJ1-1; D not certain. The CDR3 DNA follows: TGTGCCAGCAGTAATAGCCCCATGAACACTGAAGCTTTCTTT. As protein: CASSNSPMNTEAFF.